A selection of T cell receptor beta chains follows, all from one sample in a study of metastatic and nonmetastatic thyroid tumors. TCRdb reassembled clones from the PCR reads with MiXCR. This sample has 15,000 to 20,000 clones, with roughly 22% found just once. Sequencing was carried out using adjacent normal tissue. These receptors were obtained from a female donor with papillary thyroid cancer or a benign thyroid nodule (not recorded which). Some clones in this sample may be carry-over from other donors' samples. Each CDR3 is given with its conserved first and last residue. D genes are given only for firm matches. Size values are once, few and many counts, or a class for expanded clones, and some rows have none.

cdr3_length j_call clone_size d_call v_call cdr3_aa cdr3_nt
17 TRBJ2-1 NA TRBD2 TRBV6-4 CASSYSSTSVSYNEQFF TGTGCCAGCAGTTACTCATCTACTAGCGTATCCTACAATGAGCAGTTCTTC
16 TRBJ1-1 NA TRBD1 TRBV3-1 CASSQDRRQGSTEAFF TGTGCCAGCAGCCAAGATCGGCGACAGGGGAGCACTGAAGCTTTCTTT
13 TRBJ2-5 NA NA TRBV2 CASTPRAQETQYF TGTGCCAGCACTCCTCGGGCCCAAGAGACCCAGTACTTC
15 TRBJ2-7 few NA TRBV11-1 CASSRQGQTPYEQYF TGTGCCAGCAGCCGCCAAGGACAGACCCCCTACGAGCAGTACTTC
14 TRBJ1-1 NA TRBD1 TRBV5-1 CASSPGQGNTEAFF TGCGCCAGCAGCCCGGGACAGGGGAACACTGAAGCTTTCTTT
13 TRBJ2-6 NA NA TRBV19 CATVASGANVLTF TGTGCCACCGTAGCCTCTGGGGCCAACGTCCTGACTTTC
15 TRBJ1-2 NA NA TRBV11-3 CASSHPGSTLAGYTF TGTGCCAGCAGCCATCCGGGATCTACACTGGCTGGCTACACCTTC
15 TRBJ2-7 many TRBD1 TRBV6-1 CASNAKGQGGEEQYF TGTGCCAGCAATGCCAAGGGACAGGGGGGGGAAGAGCAGTACTTC
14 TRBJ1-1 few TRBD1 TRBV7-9 CASSKQGSNTEAFF TGTGCCAGCAGCAAACAGGGGAGTAACACTGAAGCTTTCTTT
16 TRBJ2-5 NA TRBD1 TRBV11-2 CASTPSQQGVRETQYF TGTGCCAGCACCCCATCCCAACAGGGGGTCCGGGAGACCCAGTACTTC
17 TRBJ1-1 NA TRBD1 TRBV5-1 CASRVGTGEVLNTEAFF TGCGCCAGCAGGGTAGGGACAGGTGAGGTACTGAACACTGAAGCTTTCTTT
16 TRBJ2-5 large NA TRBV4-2 CASSQDRVHRQETQYF TGTGCCAGCAGCCAAGATCGGGTCCACCGCCAAGAGACCCAGTACTTC
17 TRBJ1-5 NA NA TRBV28 CASSPGRNIYSNQPQHF TGTGCCAGCAGTCCCGGACGGAACATTTATAGCAATCAGCCCCAGCATTTT
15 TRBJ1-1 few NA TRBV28 CASSLLQSMNTEAFF TGTGCCAGTAGTTTACTACAGTCCATGAACACTGAAGCTTTCTTT
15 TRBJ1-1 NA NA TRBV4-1 CASSHHWTENTEAFF TGCGCCAGCAGCCACCACTGGACGGAGAACACTGAAGCTTTCTTT
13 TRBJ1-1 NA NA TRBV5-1 CASSFSGSTEAFF TGCGCCAGCAGCTTTTCAGGGAGCACTGAAGCTTTCTTT
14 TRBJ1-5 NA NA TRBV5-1 CASSPTAGNQPQHF TGCGCCAGTAGCCCGACGGCAGGCAATCAGCCCCAGCATTTT
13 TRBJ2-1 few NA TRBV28 CATAGQLYNEQFF TGTGCCACCGCGGGACAGTTATACAATGAGCAGTTCTTC
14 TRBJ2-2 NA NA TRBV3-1 CASTKGSYTGELFF TGTGCCAGCACCAAGGGCAGCTACACCGGGGAGCTGTTTTTT
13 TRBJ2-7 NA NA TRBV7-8 CASSPRDPLEQYF TGTGCCAGCAGCCCGCGGGACCCCCTCGAGCAGTACTTC
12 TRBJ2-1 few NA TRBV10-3 CAISGSYNEQFF TGTGCCATCAGTGGGTCCTACAATGAGCAGTTCTTC
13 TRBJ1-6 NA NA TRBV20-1 CSAIRQANSPLHF TGCAGTGCGATTAGACAGGCTAATTCACCCCTCCACTTT
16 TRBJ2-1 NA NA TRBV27 CASSSRQGSSYNEQFF TGTGCCAGCAGTTCCCGGCAGGGGAGCTCCTACAATGAGCAGTTCTTC
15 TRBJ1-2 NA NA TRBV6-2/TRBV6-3 CASSYSGRTNYGYTF TGTGCCAGCAGTTACTCGGGCAGGACAAACTATGGCTACACCTTC
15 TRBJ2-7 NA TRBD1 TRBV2 CASSEEGQVTYEQYF TGTGCCAGCAGTGAAGAGGGACAGGTTACCTACGAGCAGTACTTC
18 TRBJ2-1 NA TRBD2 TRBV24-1 CATSDYTGTSGLGNEQFF TGTGCCACCAGTGATTATACCGGGACTAGCGGGCTAGGGAATGAGCAGTTCTTC